This T cell receptor beta chain comes out of a study of T cell repertoires in cytomegalovirus infection. Looking at the study overall: Recently described HLA-C-restricted plus well-studied HLA-B-restricted CMV epitopes were used. Matching HLA type and CMV infection were both indicated by public TCR beta signatures. Findings and limits, study-wide: Predominance within the ex vivo response was attributable to HLA-C-restricted CMV-specific TCR beta clonotypes. Cumulative frequency (of public TCR beta family members) identified carriers of CMV plus the relevant HLA.

This clonotype was found many times. Its antigen remains unknown. TCRdb ran MiXCR on the reads and lists one entry per CDR3 protein. The data hold approximately 730,000 distinct CDR3 sequences, with around 30% observed a single time. The CDR3 sequence is 11 residues long. The V gene's germline CDR1 is SEHNR and CDR2 FQNEAQ (reference sequence). The ends were cut back, 4 bases at V and 8 bases at J, with 6 bases in the middle. This TCR derives from a human donor in good health (CMV status not recorded). Some clones in this sample may be carry-over from other donors' samples. V usage is TRBV7-9 and J usage is TRBJ2-1, with unresolved D. Sequenced material: cultured PBMCs, taken from culture after CMV antigen stimulation. The CDR3 coding sequence is TGTGCCAGCAGCTGGATGGATGAGCAGTTCTTC. Protein sequence: CASSWMDEQFF.